Sequencing of this T cell receptor beta chain was carried out in a study of blood T cell repertoires in COVID-19. At the level of the study: Donors in the United States, Italy and Spain gave samples during acute or convalescent COVID-19. The analysed material was cDNA or gDNA that came from T cells, B-cell-depleted T cells, or PBMCs.

In the authors' methods: Amplification from reference gene primers served as the basis for estimated nucleated cell counts. Libraries were prepared by immunoSEQ multiplex PCR; TCRdb keeps only in-frame clonotypes and omits some of them. The DNA gave D and trimming, while V, J and clone size come from that table. The table has tens of thousands of clones, roughly 70% seen once. This CDR3 is built from 14 residues. CDR1 SGHTA and CDR2 FQGTGA come from the germline V gene. V lost 5 bases to trimming and J lost 1 base, with 11 bases between them. The chain carries TRBV7-3 and TRBJ2-5, with D tentatively TRBD2 (5 bases). This TCR was recovered from a man aged 70 or older with COVID-19, enrolled during active disease. Specimen: peripheral blood. Here the CDR3 DNA reads TGTGCCAGCAGCCCCCGGACTGCCCAAGAGACCCAGTACTTC. Protein product: CASSPRTAQETQYF. The full variable domain, in which reference TRBV7-3 and TRBJ2-5 provide the parts outside the CDR3, is GAGVSQTPSNKVTEKGKYVELRCDPISGHTALYWYRQSLGQGPEFLIYFQGTGAADDSGLPNDRFFAVRPEGSVSTLKIQRTERGDSAVYLCASSPRTAQETQYFGPGTRLLVL.